This T cell receptor (beta chain) is drawn from a study of blood T cell repertoires in COVID-19. Turning to the study itself: Both acute and convalescent COVID-19 samples were obtained from the United States, Italy and Spain.

Participant-given clinical history determined each cohort assignment. Germline-derived CDR1 and CDR2 are MDHEN and SYDVKM. V lost 3 bases to trimming and J lost 1 base, with 9 bases between them. CDR3 length: 14 amino acids. As handled by the study authors: Amplification from reference gene primers served as the basis for estimated nucleated cell counts. Some clones are missing from TCRdb's copy, which holds only in-frame ones; the method was immunoSEQ multiplex PCR. V and J calls and clone size come straight from that table; D and trimming were deduced from the DNA. The table shows 300,000 to 350,000 clones, with approximately 88% occurring only once.

The sample comprised PBMCs or T cells enriched from blood (not recorded which). V gene TRBV28 combines with J gene TRBJ1-1; D remains ambiguous. This TCR was sampled from a man in his thirties or forties who had recovered from COVID-19. For the CDR3, the DNA is TGTGCCAGCAGTTTGACGCGGGAGAACACTGAAGCTTTCTTT. Translating it yields CASSLTRENTEAFF.